This T cell receptor beta chain appears in the sequencing data of a study of cytomegalovirus exposure and HLA in healthy donors. Whole-study results and caveats: In vitro data verified a few CMV-associated chains as specific for CMV antigens.

This CDR3 region has 14 residues. Germline V gene sequence: CDR1 SGHNT, CDR2 YYREEE (reference sequence). The ends were cut back, 4 bases at V and 2 bases at J, with 12 bases in the middle. This clone was recorded a few times. Its specificity is unknown. With 60 Vbeta and 13 Jbeta primers, the PCR was carried out. Assay: immunoSEQ multiplex PCR; the TCRdb copy retains only in-frame clones and omits some. The table has 100,000 to 130,000 clones, over 65% seen once. The sequence was obtained from a woman between 35 and 50 years old in good health and CMV-seropositive. The chain joins TRBV5-4 to TRBJ1-2; TRBD1 is a possible D gene (6 bases). Sample: PBMCs. The CDR3 protein is CASSPAGQNYGYTF. The CDR3 DNA sequence: TGTGCCAGCAGCCCGGCCGGACAGAACTATGGCTACACCTTC.